This T cell receptor beta chain is drawn from a study of blood T cell repertoires in COVID-19. Study at large: Acute and convalescent COVID-19 specimens originated in the United States, Italy and Spain. PBMCs, B-cell-depleted T cells, or T cells provided the cDNA or gDNA that made up the material.

Original methodology: Using reference gene primer amplification, nucleated cell counts were estimated. TCRdb's copy holds only in-frame clones and misses some; the assay was immunoSEQ multiplex PCR. The V and J calls and the clone size are those of that table, but D and trimming were determined from the DNA. In the table there are approximately 350,000 clones, roughly 89% of which are singletons. Germline V CDR1 and CDR2: SGHRS, YFSETQ. Trimming cost V 3 bases and J 8 bases; bases outside gene matches: 7. This CDR3 has 15 residues. This chain connects TRBV5-1 to TRBJ2-1; TRBD2 matches at 11 bases. This receptor was taken from a woman younger than 30 who had recovered from COVID-19. Sequences were obtained from peripheral blood. As DNA, the CDR3 is TGCGCCAGCAGCTCCCTAGCGGGAGGATTCTATGAGCAGTTCTTC. This gives the protein CASSSLAGGFYEQFF.